Shown below are 22 T cell receptor beta chains from a single sample sequenced in a study of blood T cell repertoires in COVID-19. Clones were read by immunoSEQ multiplex PCR, and TCRdb kept only the in-frame ones, dropping some. This sample carries around 310,000 clones, roughly 90% of them seen once, and the ten largest clones take approximately 8.8%. What was sequenced was PBMCs or T cells enriched from blood (not recorded which). The receptors stem from a middle-aged woman who had recovered from COVID-19.

A few counts support this clone. The rearrangement links TRBV5-6 to TRBJ1-6, with 8 bases matching TRBD1. CDR1 is SGHDT and CDR2 is YYEEEE in the germline V gene. The CDR3 totals 14 residues. V trimming: 4 bases; J trimming: 6 bases; junction bases outside the gene matches: 3. The CDR3 DNA reads TGTGCCAGCAGCCTTGACAGGGGTAATTCACCCCTCCACTTT. The encoded protein is CASSLDRGNSPLHF. Looking up the rest from reference TRBV5-6 and TRBJ1-6 gives the full variable domain: DAGVTQSPTHLIKTRGQQVTLRCSPKSGHDTVSWYQQALGQGPQFIFQYYEEEERQRGNFPDRFSGHQFPNYSSELNVNALLLGDSALYLCASSLDRGNSPLHFGNGTRLTVT.

This sequence joins TRBV7-2 and TRBJ2-7; D is ambiguous. Germline assignment: CDR1 SGHTA and CDR2 FQGNSA. Trimming shortened V by 2 bases and J by 6 bases, and 8 bases separated the two germline ends. The CDR3 runs to 12 residues. The CDR3 sequence: CASSLRGAEQYF. The CDR3, as DNA: TGTGCCAGCAGCTTAAGAGGAGCCGAGCAGTACTTC.

The chain recombines TRBV19 with TRBJ2-1, with 13 bases aligning to TRBD2. With 6 bases clipped from V and 1 base from J, the junction kept 3 bases outside the gene matches. The CDR3 is 16 residues long. Germline V gives CDR1 LNHDA, CDR2 SQIVND (reference sequence). Here the CDR3 DNA reads TGTGCCAGTAGCACTAGCGGGAGGGCGTCCTACAATGAGCAGTTCTTC. Translated, it gives CASSTSGRASYNEQFF.

This chain connects TRBV3-1 (or the pseudogene TRBV3-2) to TRBJ2-5; 8 nucleotides match TRBD1. Looked up from germline, CDR1 is LGHDT and CDR2 is YNNKEL (reference sequence). The trim removed 7 bases at V and 1 base at J, leaving 17 bases unmatched. The length of the CDR3 is 18 residues. CDR3 bases: TGTGCCAGCACCTCAATAGGCCCCCCGACAGGGGTCCAAGAGACCCAGTACTTC. Its protein product is CASTSIGPPTGVQETQYF.

This chain connects TRBV6-2 or TRBV6-3 to TRBJ2-2; D ambiguous. Between the trimmed V and J ends, which lost 5 bases and 0 bases, there was a span of 16 bases. Germline V gives CDR1 MNHEY, CDR2 SVGEGT. This CDR3 has 17 amino acids. This CDR3 reads CASSHPQRRANTGELFF. The CDR3 DNA reads as TGTGCCAGCAGTCACCCCCAGCGCCGCGCGAACACCGGGGAGCTGTTTTTT.

The genes are TRBV9 and TRBJ1-1; no firm D call. This CDR3 has 18 residues. Germline assignment: CDR1 SGDLS and CDR2 YYNGEE. Deletions cut 1 base from V and 2 bases from J, with 21 bases between. The CDR3 nucleotides read TGTGCCAGCAGCGTATACCCGGGCCCCGGGAGGGCCAACACTGAAGCTTTCTTT. As protein: CASSVYPGPGRANTEAFF.

This sequence joins TRBV10-3 and TRBJ1-3; D unclear. From germline, CDR1 is ENHRY and CDR2 SYGVKD. The CDR3 is 13 amino acids. V lost 6 bases and J 0 bases, leaving 6 bases between the germline ends. The CDR3 sequence: CAISGVSGNTIYF. The CDR3 nucleotides are TGTGCCATCAGCGGGGTCTCTGGAAACACCATATATTTT.

The V call is TRBV4-1, the J call TRBJ2-5, with D possibly matching TRBD1 (6 bases). Germline V gives CDR1 MGHRA, CDR2 YSYEKL. The CDR3 extends over 16 amino acids. Between the trimmed V and J ends, which lost 0 bases and 2 bases, there was a span of 13 bases. Here the CDR3 DNA reads TGCGCCAGCAGCCAAGAAGGTAAAGGGGGACAAGAGACCCAGTACTTC. Its translation: CASSQEGKGGQETQYF.

In this sample, this clone turned up a few times. The gene calls are TRBV30 and TRBJ1-1; D gene ambiguous. The CDR3 runs 15 residues. Germline assignment: CDR1 GTSNPN and CDR2 SVGIG (reference sequence). Trimming left V 0 bases short and J 5 bases short, with 16 bases between. The CDR3 region is CAWSVRIGVGTEAFF. Written as DNA, the CDR3 is TGTGCCTGGAGTGTACGTATTGGAGTAGGTACTGAAGCTTTCTTT.

The J gene is TRBJ2-1, the V gene TRBV6-5; 12 bases match TRBD1. V trimming: 7 bases; J trimming: 5 bases; junction bases outside the gene matches: 6. From germline, CDR1 is MNHEY and CDR2 SVGAGI. This CDR3 contains 15 residues. In DNA, the CDR3 is TGTGCCAGCAATGGCGGGACAGGGGGCCACAATGAGCAGTTCTTC. This codes for CASNGGTGGHNEQFF.

The chain joins TRBV6-6 to TRBJ2-5, with 10 bases fitting TRBD2. The germline CDR1 and CDR2 sequences are MNHNY and SVGAGI (reference sequence). Trimming at V came to 2 bases and at J to 3 bases, leaving 6 bases not matched to a gene. This CDR3 region has 16 residues. The CDR3 here is CASSYALTSGKETQYF. The CDR3 nucleotides are TGTGCCAGCAGTTACGCCCTTACTAGCGGGAAAGAGACCCAGTACTTC.

DNA of the CDR3: TGCAGCATGAGAGGACAGGACTACGAGCAGTACTTC. It yields the protein CSMRGQDYEQYF. This chain joins TRBV29-1 and TRBJ2-7; 7 bases line up with TRBD1. The germline V gene encodes CDR1 SQVTM and CDR2 ANQGSEA. V shed 8 bases, J shed 3 bases, and the junction held 7 bases outside the gene matches. The length of the CDR3 is 12 residues.

V and J are TRBV6-5 and TRBJ1-4; D gene uncertain. Germline V lookup: CDR1 MNHEY, CDR2 SVGAGI. The CDR3 spans 15 residues. V was pared by 0 bases and J by 7 bases, with 12 bases between. CDR3 sequence (DNA): TGTGCCAGCAGTTACTCGACGGGGTCGGGTGAAAAACTGTTTTTT. Its protein is CASSYSTGSGEKLFF.

The chain joins TRBV7-2 to TRBJ2-1, with 16 bases that match TRBD2. Germline loops: CDR1 SGHTA, CDR2 FQGNSA. The CDR3 runs 16 residues. J lost 8 bases, V lost 6 bases, and 7 bases had no gene match. The CDR3 region has the DNA TGTGCCAGCAGACACGGGACTAGCGGGGGGGTGGATGAGCAGTTCTTC. It encodes CASRHGTSGGVDEQFF. Full variable domain (missing parts from reference TRBV7-2 and TRBJ2-1): GAGVSQSPSNKVTEKGKDVELRCDPISGHTALYWYRQSLGQGLEFLIYFQGNSAPDKSGLPSDRFSAERTGGSVSTLTIQRTQQEDSAVYLCASRHGTSGGVDEQFFGPGTRLTVL.

V usage is TRBV4-1 and J usage is TRBJ1-4; 9 bases align to TRBD1. Germline V gene lookup returns CDR1 MGHRA and CDR2 YSYEKL. The CDR3 contains 20 residues. Trimming cost V 2 bases and J 3 bases; bases outside gene matches: 16. The CDR3 DNA follows: TGCGCCAGCAGCCAAAACCCGGGACAGGGTAGAAGTCCCTCTAATGAAAAACTGTTTTTT. Its translation is CASSQNPGQGRSPSNEKLFF.

This sequence joins TRBV10-3 and TRBJ1-5; tentative D call: TRBD1 (6 bases). The CDR3 is 12 amino acids. The V and J ends lost 11 bases and 5 bases respectively, with 13 bases between them. The germline V gene encodes CDR1 ENHRY and CDR2 SYGVKD. The CDR3 DNA reads as TGTGCCTCGTGGGGGGGCGATCAGCCCCAGCATTTT. It is translated as CASWGGDQPQHF.

The sample holds one count of this clone. V gene TRBV5-1 combines with J gene TRBJ2-1, with 14 bases matching TRBD2. Trimming removed 2 bases from V and 8 bases from J; junction bases left unmatched: 12. The CDR3 totals 18 residues. The germline CDR1 and CDR2 sequences are SGHRS and YFSETQ. CDR3 region: CASSLIPGTSGGAYEQFF. In DNA form, the CDR3 reads TGCGCCAGCAGCTTAATTCCCGGGACTAGCGGGGGTGCCTATGAGCAGTTCTTC.

This chain links TRBV6-5 with TRBJ2-7; D might be TRBD1 (5 bases). The V gene lost 10 bases and the J gene lost 0 bases, with 16 bases spanning the gap. The germline V gene has CDR1 MNHEY and CDR2 SVGAGI. The length of the CDR3 is 14 residues. The CDR3 loop is CATKGPVLSYEQYF. In DNA, the CDR3 is TGTGCCACTAAGGGGCCTGTCCTCTCCTACGAGCAGTACTTC.

Of note for this clone: The same CDR3 can be traced to other DNA sequences in this sample. The chain has TRBV18 and TRBJ1-2; a possible D gene is TRBD1 (5 bases). Germline assignment: CDR1 KGHSH and CDR2 LQKENI. This CDR3 is built from 13 residues. Trimming took 3 bases from V and 5 from J, leaving 10 bases between them. The CDR3 is CASSPDSTYGYTF. As DNA, the CDR3 is TGTGCCAGCTCACCCGACAGTACATATGGCTACACCTTC.

V gene TRBV25-1 combines with J gene TRBJ1-6; 8 bases fit TRBD1. The junction had 1 base not matched to a gene; V was cut back by 2 bases and J by 4 bases. There are 15 residues in the CDR3. Germline CDR1 reads MGHDK; CDR2 reads SYGVNS. For the CDR3, the DNA is TGTGCCAGCAGTGAAAGGACAGGGTATAATTCACCCCTCCACTTT. This translates into CASSERTGYNSPLHF.

This chain links TRBV30 with TRBJ2-3; D uncertain. The CDR3 totals 15 residues. Trimming removed 4 bases from V and 6 bases from J, with 20 bases in between. Germline V gene sequence: CDR1 GTSNPN, CDR2 SVGIG (reference sequence). CDR3 in amino acids: CAWKSELFLADTQYF. DNA for the CDR3: TGTGCCTGGAAGAGCGAACTGTTCCTGGCCGATACGCAGTATTTT.

This rearrangement joins TRBV5-5 to TRBJ2-6; D possibly corresponds to TRBD2 (5 bases). Trimming removed 4 bases from V and 4 bases from J, with 9 bases in between. This CDR3 comprises 14 residues. CDR1 is SGHKS and CDR2 is YYEKEE in the germline V gene (reference sequence). The CDR3 nucleotides read TGTGCCAGCAGCAGGCGAGGGGGGGCCAACGTCCTGACTTTC. Translated, it gives CASSRRGGANVLTF.